This note documents a single T cell receptor (beta chain) sequence. Patients at the Seattle site were enrolled during active infection and followed longitudinally. In the authors' workflow: The authors estimated nucleated cell counts from reference gene primer amplification. TCRdb keeps only in-frame clones here, not all; method: immunoSEQ multiplex PCR. V and J calls and clone size follow that table, whereas D and trimming were derived from the DNA. Of under 250,000 clones in the sample, 85% to 90% were seen once. The sample is drawn from a study of blood T cell repertoires in COVID-19. Overall study context: The United States, Italy and Spain were the sources of the acute and convalescent COVID-19 samples. The analysed material was cDNA or gDNA that came from T cells, B-cell-depleted T cells, or PBMCs.

The sequencing sample was made of peripheral blood. The receptor was isolated from a man younger than 45 with COVID-19, enrolled during active disease.

In DNA form, the CDR3 reads TGTGCCAGCCTGCCCGCCGACAGGGGACCTTACGAGCAGTACTTC. Its translation is CASLPADRGPYEQYF. J is TRBJ2-7 and V is TRBV28, with TRBD1 matching over 8 bases. Trimming cost V 8 bases and J 4 bases; bases outside gene matches: 13. This CDR3 is built from 15 residues. The germline CDR1 and CDR2 sequences are MDHEN and SYDVKM.